Listed below are T cell receptor beta chains from one sample, sequenced in a study of blood T cells in healthy people across ages. Each CDR3 protein is one row after TCRdb ran MiXCR on the 5' RACE reads. The sample lists around 940,000 distinct CDR3 sequences, roughly half occurring once. The sample was blood. The receptor source for this set is a woman aged 60-75 years in good health. Both conserved end residues are part of each CDR3. Each record gives: D gene, J gene, clone size, V gene, CDR3 protein, CDR3 DNA. A D gene is named only where the DNA matches it firmly. For some rows the clone size is stated as once, few or many, or as a class when expanded; others skip it.

D: -; J: TRBJ1-2; size: -; V: TRBV5-4; CDR3: CASTWGAGNNYGYTF; DNA: TGTGCCAGCACCTGGGGAGCGGGGAATAACTATGGCTACACCTTC
D: TRBD2; J: TRBJ2-1; size: -; V: TRBV7-3; CDR3: CASSRTSGRASEQFF; DNA: TGTGCCAGCAGCCGGACTAGCGGGAGGGCTTCTGAGCAGTTCTTC
D: -; J: TRBJ1-4; size: -; V: TRBV29-1; CDR3: CSVGLNLEKLFF; DNA: TGCAGCGTTGGACTAAATTTGGAAAAACTGTTTTTT
D: -; J: TRBJ2-3; size: -; V: TRBV20-1; CDR3: CSAISGDTQYF; DNA: TGCAGTGCGATTAGCGGAGATACGCAGTATTTT
D: TRBD2; J: TRBJ2-7; size: -; V: TRBV29-1; CDR3: CSVSLSGAYEQYF; DNA: TGCAGCGTTTCCCTAAGCGGGGCCTACGAGCAGTACTTC
D: -; J: TRBJ2-2; size: -; V: TRBV5-1; CDR3: CASSLIPGQSLRELFF; DNA: TGCGCCAGCAGCTTGATTCCAGGACAGTCGCTGCGGGAGCTGTTTTTT
D: -; J: TRBJ2-3; size: -; V: TRBV20-1; CDR3: CSASWWERPDTQYF; DNA: TGCAGTGCTAGTTGGTGGGAGAGGCCAGATACGCAGTATTTT
D: TRBD1; J: TRBJ2-1; size: few; V: TRBV20-1; CDR3: CSGFRQGGRYNEQFF; DNA: TGCAGTGGGTTTCGACAGGGCGGACGCTACAATGAGCAGTTCTTC
D: TRBD1; J: TRBJ2-5; size: -; V: TRBV3-1; CDR3: CASSQERVGTGVMETQYF; DNA: TGTGCCAGCAGCCAAGAACGAGTAGGGACAGGGGTTATGGAGACCCAGTACTTC
D: TRBD2; J: TRBJ2-7; size: few; V: TRBV15; CDR3: CATSRLKLAGGHEQYF; DNA: TGTGCCACCAGCAGACTCAAACTAGCGGGAGGGCACGAGCAGTACTTC
D: TRBD2; J: TRBJ2-1; size: few; V: TRBV25-1; CDR3: CASSSGTSGRTQFF; DNA: TGTGCCAGCAGTAGTGGAACTAGCGGGAGAACGCAGTTCTTC
D: TRBD1; J: TRBJ1-2; size: -; V: TRBV20-1; CDR3: CSAVQGPDSNYGYTF; DNA: TGCAGTGCGGTACAGGGGCCGGATTCTAACTATGGCTACACCTTC
D: TRBD2; J: TRBJ2-1; size: -; V: TRBV4-2; CDR3: CASSQGSGRNNEQFF; DNA: TGTGCCAGCAGCCAAGGTAGCGGGAGGAACAATGAGCAGTTCTTC
D: TRBD1; J: TRBJ1-2; size: -; V: TRBV18; CDR3: CASSPRDSDFYGYTF; DNA: TGTGCCAGCTCACCCAGGGACAGTGACTTCTATGGCTACACCTTC